The 24 T cell receptor beta chains given below trace back to one sample, sequenced in a study of blood T cell repertoires in COVID-19. Measured with immunoSEQ multiplex PCR; TCRdb has only the in-frame clones, and not every one. The table includes hundreds of thousands of clones, around 89% detected once. Sequenced sample: PBMCs or T cells enriched from blood (not recorded which). These receptors came from a woman younger than 30 with acute COVID-19.

The J gene is TRBJ1-5, the V gene TRBV5-4; D perhaps matches TRBD1 (5 bases). Germline CDR1 reads SGHNT; CDR2 reads YYREEE (reference sequence). The CDR3 totals 13 residues. V dropped 2 bases and J dropped 5 bases, with 8 bases sitting between them. The CDR3 nucleotides read TGTGCCAGCAGCTTCGGGGGGGATCAGCCCCAGCATTTT. Translated, it gives CASSFGGDQPQHF.

J is TRBJ2-1 and V is TRBV18; no reliable D call. Germline CDR1 KGHSH, CDR2 LQKENI. The CDR3 has 16 residues. The V gene lost 2 bases and the J gene lost 0 bases, with 11 bases spanning the gap. This CDR3 is CASSPDSGLSYNEQFF. The DNA of the CDR3 is TGTGCCAGCTCACCAGATTCAGGCCTCTCCTACAATGAGCAGTTCTTC.

This clone was counted between two and nine times. The chain employs TRBV18 and TRBJ1-3; 7 nucleotides line up with TRBD1. The CDR3 loop spans 16 amino acids. V shed 3 bases, J shed 0 bases, and the junction held 5 bases outside the gene matches. From germline, CDR1 is KGHSH and CDR2 LQKENI. The CDR3 loop reads CASSPLTGDSGNTIYF. The CDR3 DNA reads TGTGCCAGCTCACCTTTAACAGGGGACTCTGGAAACACCATATATTTT.

This chain joins TRBV28 and TRBJ2-1, with TRBD1 matching 8 bases. Germline V gene data show CDR1 as MDHEN and CDR2 as SYDVKM. This CDR3 spans 14 amino acids. The V gene end was trimmed by 6 bases and the J gene end by 6 bases; junction bases not matched to a gene: 7. The CDR3 bases are TGTGCCAGCAGCGAGGCACAGGGGGGCAATGAGCAGTTCTTC. This translates into CASSEAQGGNEQFF.

Details on this clone: The identical CDR3 is also encoded by other nucleotide sequences in the sample. The genes are TRBV4-2 and TRBJ2-7; weak D call: TRBD2 (5 bases). The CDR3 sequence is 13 residues long. V dropped 0 bases and J dropped 5 bases, with 8 bases sitting between them. Germline assignment: CDR1 LGHNA and CDR2 YNFKEQ. CDR3 in DNA: TGTGCCAGCAGCCAAGATACGAGGGACGAGCAGTACTTC. It is translated as CASSQDTRDEQYF.

The gene calls are TRBV28 and TRBJ2-1; 14 nucleotides agree with TRBD2. In germline, CDR1 is MDHEN, CDR2 SYDVKM. The CDR3 covers 17 residues. J was trimmed by 9 bases and V by 4 bases; bases with no gene match: 11. The CDR3 protein is CASSSTGTSGSGGEQFF. The DNA for the CDR3 is TGTGCCAGCAGTTCAACCGGGACTAGCGGGAGTGGTGGTGAGCAGTTCTTC. The whole variable domain, remainder taken from reference TRBV28 and TRBJ2-1, is DVKVTQSSRYLVKRTGEKVFLECVQDMDHENMFWYRQDPGLGLRLIYFSYDVKMKEKGDIPEGYSVSREKKERFSLILESASTNQTSMYLCASSSTGTSGSGGEQFFGPGTRLTVL.

This clone appeared once. The chain uses TRBV20-1 and TRBJ1-5; the D is unclear. The CDR3 sequence is 12 residues long. CDR1 is DFQATT and CDR2 is SNEGSKA in the germline V gene (reference sequence). Trimming removed 3 bases at V and 3 bases at J, with 6 bases between. The CDR3 DNA reads as TGCAGTGCTAGTCAGGCCAATCAGCCCCAGCATTTT. Protein: CSASQANQPQHF.

This clone has more than one count but fewer than ten. The CDR3: CASSLGTSKGGVQETQYF. The CDR3, as DNA: TGTGCCAGCAGCTTAGGGACTAGCAAGGGGGGGGTACAAGAGACCCAGTACTTC. The chain has TRBV7-2 and TRBJ2-5; the match to TRBD2 covers 8 bases. CDR3 size: 18 residues. The V segment lost 1 base and the J segment 2 bases; nucleotides outside the gene matches: 12. The germline gives CDR1 SGHTA, CDR2 FQGNSA.

The count of this clone is one. This chain joins TRBV5-1 and TRBJ1-1, with 7 bases lining up with TRBD1. Germline trimming cut 4 bases from V and 0 bases from J; bases unmatched to any gene: 12. The CDR3 length is 17 residues. Germline CDR1 SGHRS, CDR2 YFSETQ. The CDR3 loop is CASSNSRQGGVNTEAFF. For the CDR3, the DNA is TGCGCCAGCAGCAATTCCCGACAGGGTGGGGTGAACACTGAAGCTTTCTTT.

This chain connects TRBV6-5 to TRBJ1-5; unclear D gene. Deletions cut 6 bases from V and 0 bases from J, with 12 bases between. The CDR3 has 15 amino acids. CDR1 is MNHEY and CDR2 is SVGAGI in the germline V gene. In DNA, the CDR3 is TGTGCCAGCAGACAAAGGGAGTATAGCAATCAGCCCCAGCATTTT. The encoded protein is CASRQREYSNQPQHF.

The V and J genes are TRBV2 and TRBJ1-1, with a weak D call TRBD1 (5 bases). CDR1 and CDR2 from the germline V gene are SNHLY and FYNNEI. The length of the CDR3 is 12 residues. Trimming stripped 6 bases from V and 5 bases from J, with 10 bases between. As DNA, the CDR3 is TGTGCCAGCAGGGCAGGGCAGACTGAAGCTTTCTTT. This sequence encodes CASRAGQTEAFF.

The chain recombines TRBV6-2 or TRBV6-3 with TRBJ1-2, with TRBD1 as a possible D gene (5 bases). The CDR3 has 19 amino acids. Trimming stripped 3 bases from V and 4 bases from J, with 27 bases between. Germline CDR1 MNHEY, CDR2 SVGEGT. CDR3 sequence (DNA): TGTGCCAGCAGTTATACCCTCGGTTTCGGACATTCTGGGGCCTATGGCTACACCTTC. It translates to CASSYTLGFGHSGAYGYTF.

This chain links TRBV27 with TRBJ2-7; D is undetermined. The CDR3 spans 13 residues. The germline V gene encodes CDR1 MNHEY and CDR2 SMNVEV (reference sequence). V shed 4 bases and J shed 0 bases, with 7 bases lying between them. CDR3 in DNA: TGTGCCAGCAGTTCTCTGGCCTCCTACGAGCAGTACTTC. Its protein product is CASSSLASYEQYF.

This sequence joins TRBV30 and TRBJ1-1, with 9 bases that match TRBD1. Germline assignment: CDR1 GTSNPN and CDR2 SVGIG (reference sequence). This CDR3 has 13 residues. V trimming: 3 bases; J trimming: 11 bases; junction bases outside the gene matches: 10. This CDR3 reads CAWRGGTGMKAFF. The CDR3 DNA follows: TGTGCCTGGAGGGGCGGGACAGGGATGAAGGCTTTCTTT. Based on the CDR3 plus reference TRBV30 and TRBJ1-1, the full variable domain is SQTIHQWPATLVQPVGSPLSLECTVEGTSNPNLYWYRQAAGRGLQLLFYSVGIGQISSEVPQNLSASRPQDRQFILSSKKLLLSDSGFYLCAWRGGTGMKAFFGQGTRLTVV.

V gene TRBV10-2 combines with J gene TRBJ2-2; no firm D call. Trimming stripped 8 bases from V and 3 bases from J, with 13 bases between. The CDR3 length is 14 residues. Germline CDR1 is WSHSY and CDR2 is SAAADI. The CDR3 here is CASQRSVYTGELFF. The CDR3, as DNA: TGCGCCAGCCAACGGTCGGTCTACACCGGGGAGCTGTTTTTT.

V gene TRBV4-2 combines with J gene TRBJ2-7; no firm D call. Germline values: CDR1 LGHNA, CDR2 YNFKEQ. The CDR3 spans 15 residues. V was trimmed by 4 bases and J by 3 bases, leaving 16 bases between them. CDR3 sequence: CASSPDNSAVYEQYF. The CDR3 nucleotides are TGTGCCAGCAGCCCAGATAATTCTGCGGTCTACGAGCAGTACTTC.

The J gene is TRBJ1-2, the V gene TRBV5-4; unclear D gene. The germline V gene has CDR1 SGHNT and CDR2 YYREEE (reference sequence). This CDR3 spans 13 amino acids. V was pared by 0 bases and J by 5 bases, with 8 bases between. The CDR3 loop reads CASSLAGGYGYTF. Here the CDR3 DNA reads TGTGCCAGCAGCTTGGCAGGAGGATATGGCTACACCTTC. The full variable domain, rest sourced from reference TRBV5-4 and TRBJ1-2, is ETGVTQSPTHLIKTRGQQVTLRCSSQSGHNTVSWYQQALGQGPQFIFQYYREEENGRGNFPPRFSGLQFPNYSSELNVNALELDDSALYLCASSLAGGYGYTFGSGTRLTVV.

The gene calls are TRBV19 and TRBJ2-6; D is possibly TRBD1 (6 bases). V was shortened by 6 bases and J by 2 bases, with 8 bases between the two germline ends. The CDR3 is 14 residues long. The V gene's germline CDR1 is LNHDA and CDR2 SQIVND (reference sequence). This CDR3 is CASRGHPGANVLTF. DNA for the CDR3: TGTGCCAGTAGGGGACACCCTGGGGCCAACGTCCTGACTTTC.

This chain joins TRBV19 and TRBJ1-5, with TRBD1 as a possible D gene (6 bases). Trimming pared 6 bases from V and 1 base from J, leaving 19 bases between. Germline loops: CDR1 LNHDA, CDR2 SQIVND (reference sequence). This CDR3 has 17 residues. The CDR3 spells CASRKGGGRGSNQPQHF. CDR3 in DNA: TGTGCCAGTAGAAAAGGGGGAGGGCGCGGAAGCAATCAGCCCCAGCATTTT. Complete variable domain (other parts from reference TRBV19 and TRBJ1-5): DGGITQSPKYLFRKEGQNVTLSCEQNLNHDAMYWYRQDPGQGLRLIYYSQIVNDFQKGDIAEGYSVSREKKESFPLTVTSAQKNPTAFYLCASRKGGGRGSNQPQHFGDGTRLSIL.

This chain connects TRBV15 to TRBJ2-2; 7 nucleotides match TRBD2. The CDR3 length is 14 residues. J lost 4 bases, V lost 9 bases, and 8 bases had no gene match. Germline CDR1 and CDR2: LNHNV and YYDKDF (reference sequence). The CDR3 reads CATRGVSSTGELFF. CDR3 nucleotides: TGTGCCACTCGGGGGGTCTCGAGCACCGGGGAGCTGTTTTTT.

The sample holds one count of this clone. The V gene is TRBV18, the J gene TRBJ2-5, with D possibly being TRBD1 (6 bases). V lost 6 bases to trimming and J lost 1 base, with 18 bases between them. Germline V gives CDR1 KGHSH, CDR2 LQKENI. The CDR3 has 16 residues. CDR3 sequence (DNA): TGTGCCAGCTCCCAACTCCCCTACAGGGCCCAAGAGACCCAGTACTTC. It encodes CASSQLPYRAQETQYF.

The chain couples TRBV6-4 to TRBJ2-3; 8 nucleotides agree with TRBD1. CDR3 size: 14 residues. Germline values: CDR1 MRHNA, CDR2 SNTAGT. V gave up 5 bases and J gave up 1 base; unmatched junction bases: 2. DNA for the CDR3: TGTGCCAGCAGTCAACAGGGGGGCACAGATACGCAGTATTTT. Amino acid sequence: CASSQQGGTDTQYF.

The V and J genes are TRBV4-3 and TRBJ2-3; 7 bases fit TRBD1. Germline CDR1 and CDR2: LGHNA and YSLEER. The CDR3 consists of 13 residues. V trimming: 6 bases; J trimming: 2 bases; junction bases outside the gene matches: 2. The DNA of the CDR3 is TGCGCCAGCAGAGGGGGCGTCACAGATACGCAGTATTTT. Translating gives CASRGGVTDTQYF.

V gene TRBV6-1 combines with J gene TRBJ1-2; 8 bases are a match to TRBD1. The CDR3 is 13 residues long. Germline V gene lookup returns CDR1 MNHNS and CDR2 SASEGT. The junction had 0 bases not matched to a gene; V was cut back by 3 bases and J by 3 bases. CDR3 DNA sequence: TGTGCCAGCAGTGAGGGACAGGACTATGGCTACACCTTC. It specifies CASSEGQDYGYTF.